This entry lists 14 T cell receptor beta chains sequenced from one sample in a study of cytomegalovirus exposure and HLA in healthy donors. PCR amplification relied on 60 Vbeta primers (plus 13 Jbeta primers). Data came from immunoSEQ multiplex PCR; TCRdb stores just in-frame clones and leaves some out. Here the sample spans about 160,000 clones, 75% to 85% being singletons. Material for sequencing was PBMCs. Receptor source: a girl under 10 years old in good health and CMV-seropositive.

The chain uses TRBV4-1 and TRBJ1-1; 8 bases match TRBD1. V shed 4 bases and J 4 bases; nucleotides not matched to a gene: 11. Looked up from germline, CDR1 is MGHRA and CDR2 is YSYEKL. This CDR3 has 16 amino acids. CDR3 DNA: TGCGCCAGCAGCCCAGTTCCGGGACAGGCTGTCACTGAAGCTTTCTTT. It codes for CASSPVPGQAVTEAFF.

Here the CDR3 DNA reads TGTGCCAGCAGCTTAGGGGTCAGGGACGTCCTGACTTTC. Protein sequence: CASSLGVRDVLTF. The rearrangement uses TRBV11-3 and TRBJ2-6, with D perhaps TRBD1 (5 bases). CDR1 and CDR2 (germline): SGHNT, YENEEA. Trimming removed 1 base from V and 11 bases from J, with 9 bases in between. The CDR3 extends over 13 amino acids.

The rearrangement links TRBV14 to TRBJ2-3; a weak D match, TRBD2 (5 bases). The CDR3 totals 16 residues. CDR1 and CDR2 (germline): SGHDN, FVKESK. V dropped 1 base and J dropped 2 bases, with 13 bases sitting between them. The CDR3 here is CASSQGVWRVTDTQYF. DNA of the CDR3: TGTGCCAGCAGCCAAGGCGTCTGGCGGGTCACAGATACGCAGTATTTT.

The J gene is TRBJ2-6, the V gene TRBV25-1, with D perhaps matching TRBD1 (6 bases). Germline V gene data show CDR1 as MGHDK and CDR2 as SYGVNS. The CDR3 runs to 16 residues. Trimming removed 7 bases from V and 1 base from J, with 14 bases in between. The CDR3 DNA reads TGTGCCAGCATCGGGACATCAGTTTCTGGGGCCAACGTCCTGACTTTC. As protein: CASIGTSVSGANVLTF.

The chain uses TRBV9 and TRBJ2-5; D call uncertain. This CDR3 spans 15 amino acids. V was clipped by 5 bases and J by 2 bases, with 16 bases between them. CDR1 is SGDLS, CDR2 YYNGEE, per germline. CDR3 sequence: CASSSIPSSQETQYF. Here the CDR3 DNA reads TGTGCCAGCAGTTCTATACCGTCCTCGCAAGAGACCCAGTACTTC. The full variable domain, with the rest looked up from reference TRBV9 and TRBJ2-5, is DSGVTQTPKHLITATGQRVTLRCSPRSGDLSVYWYQQSLDQGLQFLIQYYNGEERAKGNILERFSAQQFPDLHSELNLSSLELGDSALYFCASSSIPSSQETQYFGPGTRLLVL.

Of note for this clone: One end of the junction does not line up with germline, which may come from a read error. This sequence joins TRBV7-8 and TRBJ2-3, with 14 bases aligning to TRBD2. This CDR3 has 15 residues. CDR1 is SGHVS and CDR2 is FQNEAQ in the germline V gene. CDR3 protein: CASSRTSGRTDTQYF. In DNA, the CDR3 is TGTGCCAGCAGCCGGACTAGCGGGAGGACAGATACACAGTATTTT.

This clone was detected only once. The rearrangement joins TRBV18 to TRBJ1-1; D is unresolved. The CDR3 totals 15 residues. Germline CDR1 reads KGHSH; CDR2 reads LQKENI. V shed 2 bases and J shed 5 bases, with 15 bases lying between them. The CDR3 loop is CASSPLSLGGTEAFF. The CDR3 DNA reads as TGTGCCAGCTCACCATTATCCCTGGGAGGGACTGAAGCTTTCTTT.

The CDR3 protein is CASSPGLAANTGELFF. The CDR3 DNA reads as TGTGCCAGCAGCCCGGGACTAGCGGCGAACACCGGGGAGCTGTTTTTT. This chain connects TRBV5-4 to TRBJ2-2; 11 bases are shared with TRBD2. Losses at the gene ends were 4 bases for V and 0 bases for J; bases not matched to a gene: 2. The CDR3 contains 16 residues. Germline CDR1 is SGHNT and CDR2 is YYREEE (reference sequence). The full variable domain, in which reference TRBV5-4 and TRBJ2-2 provide the parts outside the CDR3, is ETGVTQSPTHLIKTRGQQVTLRCSSQSGHNTVSWYQQALGQGPQFIFQYYREEENGRGNFPPRFSGLQFPNYSSELNVNALELDDSALYLCASSPGLAANTGELFFGEGSRLTVL.

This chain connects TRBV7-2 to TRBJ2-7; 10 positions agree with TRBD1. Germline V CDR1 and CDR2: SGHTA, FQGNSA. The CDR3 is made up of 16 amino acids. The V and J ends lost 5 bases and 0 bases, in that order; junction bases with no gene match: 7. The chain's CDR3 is CASSLAGTGASYEQYF. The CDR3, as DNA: TGTGCCAGCAGCCTCGCAGGGACAGGGGCCTCCTACGAGCAGTACTTC.

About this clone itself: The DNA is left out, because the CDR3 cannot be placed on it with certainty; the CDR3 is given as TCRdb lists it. This CDR3 is CASSSSGGRIYEQYF. The rearrangement links TRBV6-5 to TRBJ2-7; whether TRBD2, the table's D call, matches the DNA was not checked. Germline V gene data show CDR1 as MNHEY and CDR2 as SVGAGI. The CDR3 has 15 amino acids, counting both end residues.

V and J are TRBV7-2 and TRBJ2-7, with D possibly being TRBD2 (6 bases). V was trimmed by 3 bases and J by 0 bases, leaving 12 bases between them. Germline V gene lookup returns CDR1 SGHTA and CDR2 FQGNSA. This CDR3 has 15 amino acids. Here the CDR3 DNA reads TGTGCCAGCAGCTTGACTATAGCGGACTCCTACGAGCAGTACTTC. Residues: CASSLTIADSYEQYF.

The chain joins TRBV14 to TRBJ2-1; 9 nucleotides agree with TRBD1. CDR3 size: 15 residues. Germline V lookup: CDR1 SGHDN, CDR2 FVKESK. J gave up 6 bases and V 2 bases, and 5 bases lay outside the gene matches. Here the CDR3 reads CASSQLGTGPNEQFF. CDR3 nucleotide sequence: TGTGCCAGCAGCCAACTTGGGACAGGGCCCAATGAGCAGTTCTTC.

CDR3 region: CASSQEIETPSNNEQFF. The DNA for the CDR3 is TGCGCCAGCAGCCAAGAGATCGAGACTCCGAGCAACAATGAGCAGTTCTTC. The V and J genes are TRBV4-1 and TRBJ2-1; D remains ambiguous. V lost 0 bases, J lost 5 bases, and 17 bases lay in between. The CDR3 runs to 17 residues. Germline V CDR1 and CDR2: MGHRA, YSYEKL.

The CDR3, as DNA: TGTGCCAGCAGCCAAGATTCCGGGACAGGGACCACCGGGGAGCTGTTTTTT. Translated, it gives CASSQDSGTGTTGELFF. The chain combines TRBV14 with TRBJ2-2, with TRBD1 matching 9 bases. The CDR3 runs 17 residues. V lost 0 bases, J lost 4 bases, and 6 bases stayed unmatched. Germline V gene data show CDR1 as SGHDN and CDR2 as FVKESK.